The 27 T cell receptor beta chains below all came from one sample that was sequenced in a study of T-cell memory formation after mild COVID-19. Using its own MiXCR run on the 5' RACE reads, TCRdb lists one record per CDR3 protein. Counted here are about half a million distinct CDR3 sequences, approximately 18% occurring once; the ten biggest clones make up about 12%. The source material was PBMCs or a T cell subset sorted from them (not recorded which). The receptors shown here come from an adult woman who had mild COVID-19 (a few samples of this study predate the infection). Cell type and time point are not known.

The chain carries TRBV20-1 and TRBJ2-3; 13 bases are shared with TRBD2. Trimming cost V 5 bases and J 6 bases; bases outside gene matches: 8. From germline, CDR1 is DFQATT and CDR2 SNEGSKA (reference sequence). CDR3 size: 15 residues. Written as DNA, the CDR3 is TGCAGTGCTGATAGACTAGCGGGGGGTCTCGATACGCAGTATTTT. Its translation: CSADRLAGGLDTQYF.

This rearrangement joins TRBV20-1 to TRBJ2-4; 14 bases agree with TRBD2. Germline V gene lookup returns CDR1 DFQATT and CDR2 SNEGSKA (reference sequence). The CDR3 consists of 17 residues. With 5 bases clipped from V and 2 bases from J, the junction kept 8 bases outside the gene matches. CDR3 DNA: TGCAGTGCTCCTGGGACTAGCGGGAGCTCATCCAAAAACATTCAGTACTTC. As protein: CSAPGTSGSSSKNIQYF.

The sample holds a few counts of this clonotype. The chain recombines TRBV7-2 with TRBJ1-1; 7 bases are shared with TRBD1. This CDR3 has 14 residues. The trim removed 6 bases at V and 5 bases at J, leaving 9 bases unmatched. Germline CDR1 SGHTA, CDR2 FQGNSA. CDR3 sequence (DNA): TGTGCCAGCAGAGCACAGGGGAGCGGGACTGAAGCTTTCTTT. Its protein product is CASRAQGSGTEAFF.

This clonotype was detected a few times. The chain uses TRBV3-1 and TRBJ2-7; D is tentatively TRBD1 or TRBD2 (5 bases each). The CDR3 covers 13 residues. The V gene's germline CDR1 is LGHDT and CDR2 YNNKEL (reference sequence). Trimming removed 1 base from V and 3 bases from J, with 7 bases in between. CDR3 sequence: CASSQVRGYEQYF. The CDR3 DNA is TGTGCCAGCAGCCAAGTGAGGGGCTACGAGCAGTACTTC.

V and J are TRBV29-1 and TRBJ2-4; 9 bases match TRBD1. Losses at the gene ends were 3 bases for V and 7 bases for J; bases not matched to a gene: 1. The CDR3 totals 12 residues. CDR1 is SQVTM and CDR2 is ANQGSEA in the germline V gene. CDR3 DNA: TGCAGCGTTGAGACAGGGGGGAACATTCAGTACTTC. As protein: CSVETGGNIQYF.

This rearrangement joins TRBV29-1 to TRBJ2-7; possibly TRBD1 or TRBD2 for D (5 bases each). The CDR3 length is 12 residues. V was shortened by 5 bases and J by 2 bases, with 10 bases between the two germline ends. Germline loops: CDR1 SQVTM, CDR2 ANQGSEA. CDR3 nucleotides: TGCAGCGTTTATCAGGGAGCCTACGAGCAGTACTTC. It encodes CSVYQGAYEQYF.

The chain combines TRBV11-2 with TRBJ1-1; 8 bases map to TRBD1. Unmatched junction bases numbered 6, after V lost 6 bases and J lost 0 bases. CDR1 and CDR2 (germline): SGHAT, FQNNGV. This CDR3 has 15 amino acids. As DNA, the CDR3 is TGTGCCAGCAGGTACATACAGGGGGTGAACACTGAAGCTTTCTTT. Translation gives CASRYIQGVNTEAFF.

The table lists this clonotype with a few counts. The DNA for the CDR3 is TGTGCCAGCAGTTTGGTGGGGACCAAAGTAGAGACCCAGTACTTC. This translates into CASSLVGTKVETQYF. This rearrangement joins TRBV12-3 or TRBV12-4 to TRBJ2-5; tentatively, D is TRBD1 or TRBD2 (5 bases each). CDR3 length: 15 amino acids. Trimming removed 3 bases from V and 4 bases from J, with 15 bases in between.

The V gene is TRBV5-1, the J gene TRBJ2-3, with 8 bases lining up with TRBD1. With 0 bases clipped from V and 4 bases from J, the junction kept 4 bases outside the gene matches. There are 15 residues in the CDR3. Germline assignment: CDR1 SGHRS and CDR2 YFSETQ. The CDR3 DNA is TGCGCCAGCAGCTTGGGGACAGGGCCGCCAGATACGCAGTATTTT. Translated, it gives CASSLGTGPPDTQYF.

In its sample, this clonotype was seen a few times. CDR3 in amino acids: CASSEKGAGANEQFF. In DNA, the CDR3 is TGTGCCAGCAGTGAAAAGGGGGCCGGAGCCAATGAGCAGTTCTTC. V and J are TRBV25-1 and TRBJ2-1, with TRBD1 identical over 7 bases. Germline V gene lookup returns CDR1 MGHDK and CDR2 SYGVNS. This CDR3 is built from 15 residues. V lost 2 bases and J lost 6; bases outside the gene matches: 7.

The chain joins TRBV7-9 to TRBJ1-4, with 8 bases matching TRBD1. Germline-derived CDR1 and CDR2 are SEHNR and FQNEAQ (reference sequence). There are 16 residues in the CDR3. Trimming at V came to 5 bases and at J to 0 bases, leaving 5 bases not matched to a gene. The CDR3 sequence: CASSTGQGTTNEKLFF. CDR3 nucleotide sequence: TGTGCCAGCAGCACTGGACAGGGAACAACTAATGAAAAACTGTTTTTT.

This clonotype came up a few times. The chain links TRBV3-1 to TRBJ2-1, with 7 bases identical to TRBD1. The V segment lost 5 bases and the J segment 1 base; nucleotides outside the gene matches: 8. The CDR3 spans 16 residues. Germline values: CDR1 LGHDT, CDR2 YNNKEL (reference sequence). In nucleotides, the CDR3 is TGTGCCAGCAGCACGTCCGGGACAGTATCCTACAATGAGCAGTTCTTC. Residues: CASSTSGTVSYNEQFF.

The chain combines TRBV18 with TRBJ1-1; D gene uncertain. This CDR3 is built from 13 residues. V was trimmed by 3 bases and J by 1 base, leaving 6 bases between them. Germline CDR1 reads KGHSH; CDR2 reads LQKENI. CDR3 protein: CASSPYSNTEAFF. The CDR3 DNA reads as TGTGCCAGCTCACCGTATTCGAACACTGAAGCTTTCTTT.

CDR3 protein: CASSLVGGRGTEAFF. The CDR3 region has the DNA TGTGCCAGCAGTTTAGTTGGGGGCCGCGGTACTGAAGCTTTCTTT. The rearrangement joins TRBV12-3 or TRBV12-4 to TRBJ1-1; a weak D match, TRBD1 (6 bases). CDR3 length equals 15 residues. Trimming left V 1 base short and J 5 bases short, with 14 bases between.

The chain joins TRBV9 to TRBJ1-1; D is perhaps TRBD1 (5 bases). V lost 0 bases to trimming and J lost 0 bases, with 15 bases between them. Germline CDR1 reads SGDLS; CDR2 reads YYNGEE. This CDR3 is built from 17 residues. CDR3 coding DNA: TGTGCCAGCAGCGTAGCTGGGGCAGGGACGATGAACACTGAAGCTTTCTTT. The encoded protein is CASSVAGAGTMNTEAFF.

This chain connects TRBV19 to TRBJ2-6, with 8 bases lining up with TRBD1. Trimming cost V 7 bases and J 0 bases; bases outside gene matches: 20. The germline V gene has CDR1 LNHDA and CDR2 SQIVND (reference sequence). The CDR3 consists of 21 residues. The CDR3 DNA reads TGTGCCAGTACCCTGAGGGGACAAAATAGGGACAGGAGCTCTGGGGCCAACGTCCTGACTTTC. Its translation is CASTLRGQNRDRSSGANVLTF.

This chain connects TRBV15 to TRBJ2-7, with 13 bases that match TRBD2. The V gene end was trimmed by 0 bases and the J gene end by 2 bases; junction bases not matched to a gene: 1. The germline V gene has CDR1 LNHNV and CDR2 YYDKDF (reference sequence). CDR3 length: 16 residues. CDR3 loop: CATSREGLAGPYEQYF. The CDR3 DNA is TGTGCCACCAGCAGAGAGGGACTAGCGGGGCCCTACGAGCAGTACTTC. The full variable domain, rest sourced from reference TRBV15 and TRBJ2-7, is DAMVIQNPRYQVTQFGKPVTLSCSQTLNHNVMYWYQQKSSQAPKLLFHYYDKDFNNEADTPDNFQSRRPNTSFCFLDIRSPGLGDTAMYLCATSREGLAGPYEQYFGPGTRLTVT.

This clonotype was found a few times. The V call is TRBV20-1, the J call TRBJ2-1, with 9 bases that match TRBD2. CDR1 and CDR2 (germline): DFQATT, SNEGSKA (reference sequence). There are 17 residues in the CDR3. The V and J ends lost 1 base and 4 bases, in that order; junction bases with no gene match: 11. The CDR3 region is CSARGPAGGPGYNEQFF. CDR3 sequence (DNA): TGCAGTGCTAGAGGCCCAGCGGGGGGCCCTGGATACAATGAGCAGTTCTTC.

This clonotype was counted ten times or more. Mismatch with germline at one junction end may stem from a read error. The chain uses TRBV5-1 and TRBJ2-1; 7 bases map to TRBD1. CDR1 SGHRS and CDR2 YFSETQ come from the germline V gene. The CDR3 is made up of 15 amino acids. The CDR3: CASSLGGSSYNEQFF. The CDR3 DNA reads TGTGCCAGCAGCTTAGGGGGCAGCTCCTACAATGAGCAGTTCTTC.

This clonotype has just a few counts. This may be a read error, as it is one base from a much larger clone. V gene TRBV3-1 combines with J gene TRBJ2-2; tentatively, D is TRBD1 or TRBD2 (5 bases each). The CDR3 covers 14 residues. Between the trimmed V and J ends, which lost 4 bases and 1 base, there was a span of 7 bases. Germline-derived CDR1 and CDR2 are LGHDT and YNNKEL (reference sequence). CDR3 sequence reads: CASSRDQNTGELFF. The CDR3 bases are TGTGCCAGCAGCCGGGACCAGAACACCGGGGAGCTGTTTTTT. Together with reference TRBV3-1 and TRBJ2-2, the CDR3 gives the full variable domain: DTAVSQTPKYLVTQMGNDKSIKCEQNLGHDTMYWYKQDSKKFLKIMFSYNNKELIINETVPNRFSPKSPDKAHLNLHINSLELGDSAVYFCASSRDQNTGELFFGEGSRLTVL.

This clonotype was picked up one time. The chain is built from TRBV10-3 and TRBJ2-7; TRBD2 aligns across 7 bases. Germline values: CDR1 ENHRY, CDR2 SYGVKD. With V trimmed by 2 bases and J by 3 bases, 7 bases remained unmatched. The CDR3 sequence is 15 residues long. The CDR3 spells CAISETSRGYYEQYF. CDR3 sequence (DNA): TGTGCCATCAGTGAGACGTCGCGGGGGTACTACGAGCAGTACTTC.

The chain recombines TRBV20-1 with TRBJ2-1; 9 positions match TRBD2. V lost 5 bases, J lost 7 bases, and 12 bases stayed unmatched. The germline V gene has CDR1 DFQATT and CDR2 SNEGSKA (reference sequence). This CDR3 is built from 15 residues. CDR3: CSAQSVAGVINEQFF. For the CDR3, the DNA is TGCAGTGCTCAGAGCGTAGCGGGAGTTATAAATGAGCAGTTCTTC.

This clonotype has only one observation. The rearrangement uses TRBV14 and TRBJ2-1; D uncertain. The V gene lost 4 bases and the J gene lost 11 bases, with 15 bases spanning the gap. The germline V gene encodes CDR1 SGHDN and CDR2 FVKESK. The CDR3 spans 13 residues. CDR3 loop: CASSLSTPIKQFF. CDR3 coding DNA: TGTGCCAGCAGCCTCTCTACTCCGATTAAGCAGTTCTTC.

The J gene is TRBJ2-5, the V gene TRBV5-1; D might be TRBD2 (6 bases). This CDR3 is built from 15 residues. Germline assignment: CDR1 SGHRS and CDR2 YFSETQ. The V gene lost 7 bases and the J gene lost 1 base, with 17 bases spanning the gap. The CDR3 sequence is CASSRDGGIQETQYF. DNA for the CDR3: TGCGCCAGCTCGCGGGACGGCGGGATCCAAGAGACCCAGTACTTC.

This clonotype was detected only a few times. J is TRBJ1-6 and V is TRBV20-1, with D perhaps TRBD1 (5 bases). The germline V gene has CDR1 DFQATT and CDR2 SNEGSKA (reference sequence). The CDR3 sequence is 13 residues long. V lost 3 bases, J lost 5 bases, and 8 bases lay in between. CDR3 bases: TGCAGTGCTAGCAGGGACCATAATTCACCCCTCCACTTT. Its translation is CSASRDHNSPLHF.

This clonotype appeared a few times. CDR3 DNA: TGTGCCAGCAGAGCCGGGACAGGGCGGAGGTTCTCCTACGAGCAGTACTTC. Protein product: CASRAGTGRRFSYEQYF. The chain links TRBV6-5 to TRBJ2-7, with 9 bases matching TRBD1. V gave up 6 bases and J gave up 0 bases; unmatched junction bases: 12. CDR3 size: 17 residues. Germline assignment: CDR1 MNHEY and CDR2 SVGAGI.

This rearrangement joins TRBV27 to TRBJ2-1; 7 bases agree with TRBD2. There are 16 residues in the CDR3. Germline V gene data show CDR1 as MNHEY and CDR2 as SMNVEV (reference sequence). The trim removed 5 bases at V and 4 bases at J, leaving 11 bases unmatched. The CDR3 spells CASSIPGPSGYNEQFF. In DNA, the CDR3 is TGTGCCAGCAGTATCCCGGGGCCTAGCGGATACAATGAGCAGTTCTTC.